This TCR beta chain is from a study of control samples from healthy donors and cancer patients. The CDR3 is 12 amino acids. Germline V gene data show CDR1 as SGHDN and CDR2 as FVKESK. Trimming removed 7 bases at V and 0 bases at J, with 6 bases between. Profiling relied on immunoSEQ multiplex PCR, and the TCRdb table lists in-frame clones only, not all of them. This sample has 120,000 or so clones, with roughly 84% found just once. This clone occurred once. The receptor's source is a middle-aged man in good health. The rearrangement joins TRBV14 to TRBJ1-1, with D unresolved. Input material: blood. CDR3 amino acids: CASTKVNTEAFF. The CDR3 DNA reads TGTGCCAGCACGAAGGTGAACACTGAAGCTTTCTTT.